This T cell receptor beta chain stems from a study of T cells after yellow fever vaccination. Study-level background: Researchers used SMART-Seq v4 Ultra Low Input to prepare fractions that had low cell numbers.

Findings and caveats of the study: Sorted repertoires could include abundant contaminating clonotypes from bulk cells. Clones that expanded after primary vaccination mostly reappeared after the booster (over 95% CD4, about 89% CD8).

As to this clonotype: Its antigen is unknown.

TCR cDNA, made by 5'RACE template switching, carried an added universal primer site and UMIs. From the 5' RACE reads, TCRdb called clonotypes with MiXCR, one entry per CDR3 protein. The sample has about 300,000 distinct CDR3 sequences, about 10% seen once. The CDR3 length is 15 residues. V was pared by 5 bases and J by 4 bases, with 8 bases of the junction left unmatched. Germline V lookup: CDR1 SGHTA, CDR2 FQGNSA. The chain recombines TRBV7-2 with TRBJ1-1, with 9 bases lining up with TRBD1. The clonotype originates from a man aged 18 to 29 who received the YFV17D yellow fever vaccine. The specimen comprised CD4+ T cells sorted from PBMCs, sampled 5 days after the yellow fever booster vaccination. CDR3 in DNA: TGTGCCAGCAGCCCCCCTGGGGACAGGGCCACTGAAGCTTTCTTT. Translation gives CASSPPGDRATEAFF.